This T cell receptor (beta chain) emerged from a study of cytomegalovirus exposure and HLA in healthy donors. This clone was seen once. Its target is not known. Broader study findings: Apparent HLA restriction characterized most CMV-associated TCR beta chains in a later analysis.

The V gene end was trimmed by 5 bases and the J gene end by 7 bases; junction bases not matched to a gene: 9. Germline CDR1 is SSHAT and CDR2 is FNYEAQ (reference sequence). The CDR3 extends over 14 amino acids. The PCR contained 60 Vbeta and 13 Jbeta primers. The repertoire was sequenced with immunoSEQ multiplex PCR; TCRdb's copy has only in-frame clones and lacks some. This sample has about 200,000 clones, with roughly 80% found just once. This TCR derives from a girl aged 2 to 9 in good health and CMV-seronegative. Sample: PBMCs. The rearrangement joins TRBV7-7 to TRBJ2-7, with 9 bases identical to TRBD1. In DNA form, the CDR3 reads TGTGCCAGCAGCCCCGGGACAGGGTCAGAAGAGCAGTACTTC. This translates into CASSPGTGSEEQYF.